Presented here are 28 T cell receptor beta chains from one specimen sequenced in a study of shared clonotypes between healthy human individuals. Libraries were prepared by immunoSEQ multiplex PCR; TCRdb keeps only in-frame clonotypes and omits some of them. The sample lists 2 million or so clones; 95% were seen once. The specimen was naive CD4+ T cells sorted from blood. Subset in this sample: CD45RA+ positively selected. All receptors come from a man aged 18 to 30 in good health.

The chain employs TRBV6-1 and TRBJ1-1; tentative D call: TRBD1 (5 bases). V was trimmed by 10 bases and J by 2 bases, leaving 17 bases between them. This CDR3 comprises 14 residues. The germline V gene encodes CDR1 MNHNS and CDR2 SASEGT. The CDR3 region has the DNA TGTGCCATCGAAACTGACAGCCCAAACACTGAAGCTTTCTTT. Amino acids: CAIETDSPNTEAFF.

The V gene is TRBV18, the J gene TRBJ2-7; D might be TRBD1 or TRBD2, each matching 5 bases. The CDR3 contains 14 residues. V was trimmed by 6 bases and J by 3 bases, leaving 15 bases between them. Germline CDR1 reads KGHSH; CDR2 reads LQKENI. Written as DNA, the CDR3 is TGTGCCAGCTCCCAGGGACGGAACTACTACGAGCAGTACTTC. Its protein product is CASSQGRNYYEQYF.

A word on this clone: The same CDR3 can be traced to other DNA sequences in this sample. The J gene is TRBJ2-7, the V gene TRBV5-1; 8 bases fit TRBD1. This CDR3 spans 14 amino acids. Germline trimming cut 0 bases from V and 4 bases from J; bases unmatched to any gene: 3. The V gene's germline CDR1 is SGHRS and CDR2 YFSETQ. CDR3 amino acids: CASSLGQGAYEQYF. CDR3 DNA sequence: TGCGCCAGCAGCTTGGGCCAGGGGGCTTACGAGCAGTACTTC.

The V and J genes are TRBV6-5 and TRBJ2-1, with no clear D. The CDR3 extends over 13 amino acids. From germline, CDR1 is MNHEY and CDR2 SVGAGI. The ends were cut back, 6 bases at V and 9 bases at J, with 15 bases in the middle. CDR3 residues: CASRTNNVAEQFF. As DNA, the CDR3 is TGTGCCAGCAGGACGAACAACGTGGCTGAGCAGTTCTTC.

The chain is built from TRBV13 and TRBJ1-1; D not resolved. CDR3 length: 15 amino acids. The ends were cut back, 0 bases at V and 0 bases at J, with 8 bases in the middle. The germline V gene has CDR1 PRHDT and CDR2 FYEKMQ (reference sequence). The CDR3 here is CASSLGPQMNTEAFF. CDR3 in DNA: TGTGCCAGCAGCTTAGGCCCCCAAATGAACACTGAAGCTTTCTTT.

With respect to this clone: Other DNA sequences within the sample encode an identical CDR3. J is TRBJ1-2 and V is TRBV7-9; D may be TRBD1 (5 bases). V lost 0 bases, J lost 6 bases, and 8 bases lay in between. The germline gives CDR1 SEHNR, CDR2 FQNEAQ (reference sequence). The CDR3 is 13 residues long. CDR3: CASSLAGGDGYTF. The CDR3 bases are TGTGCCAGCAGCTTAGCTGGAGGGGATGGCTACACCTTC.

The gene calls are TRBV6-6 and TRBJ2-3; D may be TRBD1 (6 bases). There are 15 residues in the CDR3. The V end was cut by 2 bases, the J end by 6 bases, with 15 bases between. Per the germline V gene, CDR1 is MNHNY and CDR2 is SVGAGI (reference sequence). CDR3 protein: CASSYGAGVLDTQYF. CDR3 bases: TGTGCCAGCAGTTACGGGGCAGGGGTTTTGGATACGCAGTATTTT.

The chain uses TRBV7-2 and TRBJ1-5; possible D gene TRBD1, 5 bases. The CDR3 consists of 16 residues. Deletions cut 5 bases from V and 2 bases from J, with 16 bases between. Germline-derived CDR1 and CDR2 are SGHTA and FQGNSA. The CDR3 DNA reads TGTGCCAGCAGCCAAGATCGGGGGGAGGGCAATCAGCCCCAGCATTTT. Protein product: CASSQDRGEGNQPQHF.

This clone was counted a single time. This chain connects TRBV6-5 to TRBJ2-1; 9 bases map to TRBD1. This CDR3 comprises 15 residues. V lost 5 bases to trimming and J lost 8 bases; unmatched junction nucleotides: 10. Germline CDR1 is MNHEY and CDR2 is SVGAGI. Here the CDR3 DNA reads TGTGCCAGCAGTAAAACAGGGGGCGCCCGGGATGAGCAGTTCTTC. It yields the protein CASSKTGGARDEQFF.

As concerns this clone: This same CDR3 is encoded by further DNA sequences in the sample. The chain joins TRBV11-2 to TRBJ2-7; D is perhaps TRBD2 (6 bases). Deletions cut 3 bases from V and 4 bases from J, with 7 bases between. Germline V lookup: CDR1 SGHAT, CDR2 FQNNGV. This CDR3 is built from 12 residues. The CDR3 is CASSFRGYEQYF. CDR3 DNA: TGTGCCAGCAGCTTTCGGGGGTACGAGCAGTACTTC.

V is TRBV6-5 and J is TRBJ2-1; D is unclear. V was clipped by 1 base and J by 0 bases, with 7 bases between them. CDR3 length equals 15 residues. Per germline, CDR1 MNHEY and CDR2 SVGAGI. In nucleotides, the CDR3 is TGTGCCAGCAGTTACTATCCGAGCTCCTACAATGAGCAGTTCTTC. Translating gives CASSYYPSSYNEQFF.

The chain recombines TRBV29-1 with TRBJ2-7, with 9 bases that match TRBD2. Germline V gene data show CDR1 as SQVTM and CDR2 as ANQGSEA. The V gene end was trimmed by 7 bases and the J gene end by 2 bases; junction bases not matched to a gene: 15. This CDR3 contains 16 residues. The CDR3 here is CSASGTSSKKTYEQYF. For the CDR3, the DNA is TGCAGCGCCTCCGGGACTAGCTCAAAGAAAACCTACGAGCAGTACTTC.

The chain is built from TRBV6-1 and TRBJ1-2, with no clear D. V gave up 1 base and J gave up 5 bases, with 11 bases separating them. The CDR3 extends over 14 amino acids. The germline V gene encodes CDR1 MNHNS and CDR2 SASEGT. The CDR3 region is CASSEGLGAYGYTF. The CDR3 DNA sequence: TGTGCCAGCAGTGAAGGTTTGGGAGCGTATGGCTACACCTTC.

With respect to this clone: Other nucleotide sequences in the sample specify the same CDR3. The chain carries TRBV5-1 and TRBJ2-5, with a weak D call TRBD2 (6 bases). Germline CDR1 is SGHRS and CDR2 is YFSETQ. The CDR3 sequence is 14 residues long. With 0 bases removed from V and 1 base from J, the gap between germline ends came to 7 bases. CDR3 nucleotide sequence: TGCGCCAGCAGCTTGGGCGGGGCCCAAGAGACCCAGTACTTC. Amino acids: CASSLGGAQETQYF.

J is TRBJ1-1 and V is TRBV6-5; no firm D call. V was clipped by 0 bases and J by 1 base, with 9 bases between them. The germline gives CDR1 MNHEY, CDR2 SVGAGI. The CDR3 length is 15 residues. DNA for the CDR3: TGTGCCAGCAGTTACTCGTCAGCAGAGAACACTGAAGCTTTCTTT. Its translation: CASSYSSAENTEAFF.

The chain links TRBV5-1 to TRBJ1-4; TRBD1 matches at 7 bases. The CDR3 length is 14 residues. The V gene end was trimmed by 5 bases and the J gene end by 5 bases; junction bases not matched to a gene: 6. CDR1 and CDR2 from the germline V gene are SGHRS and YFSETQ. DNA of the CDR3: TGCGCCAGCAGAAGACAGGGCAGAAATGAAAAACTGTTTTTT. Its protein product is CASRRQGRNEKLFF. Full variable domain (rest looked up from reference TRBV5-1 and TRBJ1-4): KAGVTQTPRYLIKTRGQQVTLSCSPISGHRSVSWYQQTPGQGLQFLFEYFSETQRNKGNFPGRFSGRQFSNSRSEMNVSTLELGDSALYLCASRRQGRNEKLFFGSGTQLSVL.

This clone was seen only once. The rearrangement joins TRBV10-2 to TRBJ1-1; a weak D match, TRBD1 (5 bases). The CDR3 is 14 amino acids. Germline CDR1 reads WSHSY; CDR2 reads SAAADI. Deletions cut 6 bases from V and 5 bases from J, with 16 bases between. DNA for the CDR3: TGCGCCAGCAGCGGGGACGGAAGTTGGACTGAAGCTTTCTTT. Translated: CASSGDGSWTEAFF.

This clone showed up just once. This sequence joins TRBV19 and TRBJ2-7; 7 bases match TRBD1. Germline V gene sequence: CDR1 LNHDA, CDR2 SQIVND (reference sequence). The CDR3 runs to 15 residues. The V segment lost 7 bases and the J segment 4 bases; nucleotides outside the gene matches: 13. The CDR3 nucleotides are TGTGCCAGTAACCCTGGGACGGGACAGACATACGAGCAGTACTTC. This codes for CASNPGTGQTYEQYF.

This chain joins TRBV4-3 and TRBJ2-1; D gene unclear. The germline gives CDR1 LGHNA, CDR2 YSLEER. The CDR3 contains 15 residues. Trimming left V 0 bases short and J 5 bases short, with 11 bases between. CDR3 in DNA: TGCGCCAGCAGCCAAGATGAATTGCTCGACAATGAGCAGTTCTTC. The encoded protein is CASSQDELLDNEQFF.

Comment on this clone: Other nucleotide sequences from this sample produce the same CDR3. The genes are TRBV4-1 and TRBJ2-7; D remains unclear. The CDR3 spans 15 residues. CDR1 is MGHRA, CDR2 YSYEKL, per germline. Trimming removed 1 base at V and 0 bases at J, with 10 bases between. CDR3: CASSQGAGSSYEQYF. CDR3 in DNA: TGCGCCAGCAGCCAAGGGGCAGGTAGCTCCTACGAGCAGTACTTC.

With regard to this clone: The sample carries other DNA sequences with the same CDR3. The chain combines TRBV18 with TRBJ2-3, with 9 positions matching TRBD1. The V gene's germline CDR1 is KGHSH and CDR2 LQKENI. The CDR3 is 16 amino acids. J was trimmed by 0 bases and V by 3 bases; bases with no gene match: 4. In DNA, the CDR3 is TGTGCCAGCTCACCCCCCGGGACAGGGAGCACAGATACGCAGTATTTT. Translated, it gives CASSPPGTGSTDTQYF.

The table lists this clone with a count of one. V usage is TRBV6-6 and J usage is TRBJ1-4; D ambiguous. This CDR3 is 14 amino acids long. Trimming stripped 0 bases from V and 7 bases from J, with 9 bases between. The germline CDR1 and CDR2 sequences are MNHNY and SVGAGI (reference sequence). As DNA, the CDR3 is TGTGCCAGCAGTTACTCGATCGGGGTTGAAAAACTGTTTTTT. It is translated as CASSYSIGVEKLFF.

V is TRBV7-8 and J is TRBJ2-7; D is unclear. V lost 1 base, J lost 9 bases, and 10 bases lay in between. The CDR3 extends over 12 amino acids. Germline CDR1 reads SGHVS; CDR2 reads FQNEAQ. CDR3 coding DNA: TGTGCCAGCAGCTTAGTCGTGGCGGTGCAGTACTTC. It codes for CASSLVVAVQYF.

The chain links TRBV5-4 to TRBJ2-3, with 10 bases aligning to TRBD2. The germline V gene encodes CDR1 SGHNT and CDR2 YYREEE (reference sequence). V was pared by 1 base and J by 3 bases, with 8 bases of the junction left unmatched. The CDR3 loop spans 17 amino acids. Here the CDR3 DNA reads TGTGCCAGCAGCTTGCGGGCTAGCGGGGGTCTGACAGATACGCAGTATTTT. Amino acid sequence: CASSLRASGGLTDTQYF.

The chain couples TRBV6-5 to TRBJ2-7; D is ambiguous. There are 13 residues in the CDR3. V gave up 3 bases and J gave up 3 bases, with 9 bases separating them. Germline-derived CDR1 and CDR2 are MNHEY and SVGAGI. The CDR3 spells CASSYVILYEQYF. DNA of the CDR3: TGTGCCAGCAGTTATGTGATCCTCTACGAGCAGTACTTC.

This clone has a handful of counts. CDR3 region: CASSTTGNTIYF. CDR3 coding DNA: TGTGCCAGTAGTACTACTGGAAACACCATATATTTT. V is TRBV19 and J is TRBJ1-3; D is unclear. Between the trimmed V and J ends, which lost 4 bases and 2 bases, there was a span of 3 bases. Germline V lookup: CDR1 LNHDA, CDR2 SQIVND (reference sequence). The CDR3 is 12 amino acids.

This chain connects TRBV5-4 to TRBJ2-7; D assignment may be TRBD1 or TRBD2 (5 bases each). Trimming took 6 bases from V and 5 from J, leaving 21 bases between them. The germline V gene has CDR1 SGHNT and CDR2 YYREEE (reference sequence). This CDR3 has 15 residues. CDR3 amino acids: CASTPTLDRDHEQYF. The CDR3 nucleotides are TGTGCCAGCACCCCAACTTTAGACCGGGACCACGAGCAGTACTTC.

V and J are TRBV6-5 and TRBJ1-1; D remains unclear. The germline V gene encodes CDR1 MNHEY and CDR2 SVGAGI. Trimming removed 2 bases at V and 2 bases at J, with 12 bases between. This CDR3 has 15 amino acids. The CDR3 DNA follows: TGTGCCAGCAGTTACGGAAGAGACGTAAACACTGAAGCTTTCTTT. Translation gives CASSYGRDVNTEAFF.